In this sample, the clone carrying this TCR beta chain turned up a few times. The data were taken from a study of T cell responses to AZD1222 COVID-19 vaccine. The CDR3 is 14 amino acids. The germline gives CDR1 SGDLS, CDR2 YYNGEE. With 0 bases removed from V and 1 base from J, the gap between germline ends came to 7 bases. This table comes from immunoSEQ multiplex PCR, and its TCRdb copy is limited to in-frame clones, with some not included. The table shows about 140,000 clones, with around 90% occurring only once. This material consisted of peripheral blood, taken on day 0 of AZD1222 vaccination. The sequence came from an adult in good health. The gene calls are TRBV9 and TRBJ1-1, with D unresolved. This chain's CDR3 is CASSVVPENTEAFF. In nucleotides, the CDR3 is TGTGCCAGCAGCGTAGTTCCGGAGAACACTGAAGCTTTCTTT.